This T cell receptor beta chain was identified during a study of beta chain features in type 1 diabetes. Comment on this clone: The target antigen is unknown.

TCRB transcripts that were expressed got sequenced, as all of the isolated RNA had been reverse transcribed. Only in-frame clones appear in the TCRdb table, and some are missing; sequencing was by immunoSEQ multiplex PCR. The profile shows fewer than 350,000 clones, around 16% of them singletons. The collection from each donor was one heparinised blood draw averaging around 120 mL. CD4+ naive, central memory, regulatory and stem cell-like memory cells were sorted via CD45RO/CCR7/CD25/CD127/CD95/CD27. Study-wide points: PCR might preferentially amplify shorter templates, equally in patients and controls. People with Type 1 diabetes carried modestly yet significantly shorter TCRB CDR3s in all four CD4+ subsets.

The V gene lost 4 bases and the J gene lost 6 bases, with 7 bases spanning the gap. The CDR3 sequence is 12 residues long. CDR1 SEHNR and CDR2 FQNEAQ come from the germline V gene (reference sequence). The rearrangement joins TRBV7-9 to TRBJ1-5; D is uncertain. The TCR originated in a man between 18 and 35 years old with type 1 diabetes. The sequencing sample was made of naive CD4+ T cells from blood. CDR3 in amino acids: CASSSPSQPQHF. As DNA, the CDR3 is TGTGCCAGCAGCTCTCCGAGTCAGCCCCAGCATTTT. Together with reference TRBV7-9 and TRBJ1-5, the CDR3 gives the full variable domain: DTGVSQNPRHKITKRGQNVTFRCDPISEHNRLYWYRQTLGQGPEFLTYFQNEAQLEKSRLLSDRFSAERPKGSFSTLEIQRTEQGDSAMYLCASSSPSQPQHFGDGTRLSIL.